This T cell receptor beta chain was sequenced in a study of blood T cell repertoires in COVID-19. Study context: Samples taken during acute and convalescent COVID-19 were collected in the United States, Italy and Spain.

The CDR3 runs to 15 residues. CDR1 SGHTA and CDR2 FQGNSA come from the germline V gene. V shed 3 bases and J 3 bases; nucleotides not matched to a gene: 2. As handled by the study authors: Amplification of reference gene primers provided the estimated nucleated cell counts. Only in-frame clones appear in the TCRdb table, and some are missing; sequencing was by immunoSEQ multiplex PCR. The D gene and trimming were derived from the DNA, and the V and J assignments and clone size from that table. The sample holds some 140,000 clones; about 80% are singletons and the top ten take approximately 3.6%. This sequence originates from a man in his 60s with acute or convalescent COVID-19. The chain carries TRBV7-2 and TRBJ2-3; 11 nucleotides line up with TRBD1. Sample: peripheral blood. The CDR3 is CASSFGQGATDTQYF. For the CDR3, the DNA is TGTGCCAGCAGCTTTGGACAGGGGGCAACAGATACGCAGTATTTT. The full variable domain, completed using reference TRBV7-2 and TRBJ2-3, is GAGVSQSPSNKVTEKGKDVELRCDPISGHTALYWYRQSLGQGLEFLIYFQGNSAPDKSGLPSDRFSAERTGGSVSTLTIQRTQQEDSAVYLCASSFGQGATDTQYFGPGTRLTVL.